This TCR beta chain was profiled in a study of radiation and T cells in renal cell carcinoma. Germline CDR1 and CDR2: MNHEY and SVGAGI. This CDR3 has 16 residues. Unmatched junction bases numbered 1, after V lost 0 bases and J lost 2 bases. Clones were sequenced by immunoSEQ multiplex PCR, and TCRdb holds only the in-frame ones, with some missing. The repertoire holds 150,000 to 200,000 clones, 88% seen once, with roughly 10% in the top ten. Time point in this sample: blood 4 weeks post-SBRT, at nephrectomy. As for treatment: 15 Gy SBRT to primary tumor, nephrectomy 4 weeks later. This clone was observed a single time. This CDR3 is also generated by other DNA sequences in the sample.

This material consisted of blood, taken from a patient whose treatment included radiotherapy and nephrectomy. The J gene is TRBJ2-1, the V gene TRBV6-5; 10 bases are a match to TRBD2. The sequence was obtained from a woman aged 45-65 years with renal cell carcinoma. The CDR3 is CASSYSSGGAYNEQFF. The DNA for the CDR3 is TGTGCCAGCAGTTACTCGAGCGGGGGGGCCTACAATGAGCAGTTCTTC.